Given below is one T cell receptor (beta chain) in context. The CDR3 consists of 16 residues. Trimming took 2 bases from V and 0 from J, leaving 11 bases between them. From germline, CDR1 is MNHEY and CDR2 SVGAGI. This entry is derived from a study of blood T cell repertoires in COVID-19. Clones were sequenced by immunoSEQ multiplex PCR, and TCRdb holds only the in-frame ones, with some missing. Here the sample spans 200,000 to 250,000 clones, about four fifths being singletons. Specimen: peripheral blood. The sequence was obtained from a woman older than 75 with acute or convalescent COVID-19. The chain links TRBV6-5 to TRBJ1-3, with D uncertain. CDR3 in DNA: TGTGCCAGCAGTTACGCGGCATCGAGCTCTGGAAACACCATATATTTT. Protein sequence: CASSYAASSSGNTIYF.